This TCR beta chain was sequenced during a study of T cells in Graves' hyperthyroidism and ophthalmopathy. Study-level background: Upon initial diagnosis and before any treatment, peripheral blood was collected. Study observations and caveats: Separating ophthalmopathy from stable hyperthyroidism was achieved by a 13 V-J model.

The PBMCs were taken from roughly 10 ml of fresh peripheral blood. Amplification targeted TCR beta CDR3 regions from RNA transcripts. Initially, a first-round RT-PCR of the TCR CDR3 employed the HTBI primer set. Each CDR3 protein gets one entry after TCRdb re-called the multiplex PCR reads with MiXCR. Among some 350,000 distinct CDR3 sequences listed, about 18% were seen once. This clonotype was seen many times. Its antigen is unknown. The origin of this receptor is a woman younger than 30 with Graves' hyperthyroidism. Sequences were obtained from blood.

The CDR3 DNA reads as TGCGCCAGCAGCTTGTCTAGCGGAAGGGATACGCAGTATTTT. This gives the protein CASSLSSGRDTQYF. The J gene is TRBJ2-3, the V gene TRBV5-1; the match to TRBD2 covers 7 bases. Germline V gives CDR1 SGHRS, CDR2 YFSETQ. Trimming at V came to 1 base and at J to 6 bases, leaving 5 bases not matched to a gene. This CDR3 is 14 amino acids long. The full variable domain, completed using reference TRBV5-1 and TRBJ2-3, is KAGVTQTPRYLIKTRGQQVTLSCSPISGHRSVSWYQQTPGQGLQFLFEYFSETQRNKGNFPGRFSGRQFSNSRSEMNVSTLELGDSALYLCASSLSSGRDTQYFGPGTRLTVL.